A single sample is the source of the 30 T cell receptor beta chains below, sequenced in a study of control samples from healthy donors and cancer patients. Clones were read by immunoSEQ multiplex PCR, and TCRdb kept only the in-frame ones, dropping some. Of under 450,000 clones listed, roughly 90% are singletons. The sample taken for sequencing was PBMCs. The receptor source for this set is a man in his forties with head and neck cancer.

To note about this clone: Other DNA sequences in the same sample also yield this CDR3. The chain uses TRBV27 and TRBJ2-4; perhaps TRBD1 as D (7 bases). The CDR3 covers 14 residues. The V gene lost 5 bases and the J gene lost 2 bases, with 10 bases spanning the gap. The germline V gene encodes CDR1 MNHEY and CDR2 SMNVEV (reference sequence). The CDR3 coding sequence is TGTGCCAGCAGTGGAGGGGGCCCCAAAAACATTCAGTACTTC. Translation gives CASSGGGPKNIQYF.

This chain links TRBV6-5 with TRBJ1-2, with D uncertain. Deletions cut 2 bases from V and 0 bases from J, with 10 bases between. Germline V CDR1 and CDR2: MNHEY, SVGAGI. This CDR3 spans 15 amino acids. In DNA form, the CDR3 reads TGTGCCAGCAGTTACGGAGACATAGCTAACTATGGCTACACCTTC. It is translated as CASSYGDIANYGYTF.

The chain employs TRBV15 and TRBJ2-7, with D possibly matching TRBD1 (5 bases). Trimming shortened V by 2 bases and J by 4 bases, and 15 bases separated the two germline ends. Looked up from germline, CDR1 is LNHNV and CDR2 is YYDKDF (reference sequence). The CDR3 is 15 amino acids. CDR3 bases: TGTGCCACCAGCAGAAGCCGGGCAGGGTCTTACGAGCAGTACTTC. As protein: CATSRSRAGSYEQYF.

This clone occurred once. The CDR3 DNA reads TGCAGCGTTGCGGAGGGACAGGGGAATCAGCCCCAGCATTTT. Translated: CSVAEGQGNQPQHF. This chain uses TRBV29-1 with TRBJ1-5; TRBD1 matches 10 bases. Germline CDR1 SQVTM, CDR2 ANQGSEA. Trimming at V came to 4 bases and at J to 4 bases, leaving 4 bases not matched to a gene. The CDR3 is 14 residues long.

The chain carries TRBV19 and TRBJ1-1; 10 bases match TRBD1. V shed 5 bases, J shed 0 bases, and the junction held 6 bases outside the gene matches. Germline V gene sequence: CDR1 LNHDA, CDR2 SQIVND (reference sequence). The CDR3 length is 16 residues. CDR3 in amino acids: CASSLGQGKMNTEAFF. The CDR3 DNA reads TGTGCCAGTAGTCTGGGACAGGGGAAAATGAACACTGAAGCTTTCTTT. Supplemented by reference TRBV19 and TRBJ1-1, the full variable domain reads DGGITQSPKYLFRKEGQNVTLSCEQNLNHDAMYWYRQDPGQGLRLIYYSQIVNDFQKGDIAEGYSVSREKKESFPLTVTSAQKNPTAFYLCASSLGQGKMNTEAFFGQGTRLTVV.

The V and J genes are TRBV6-6 and TRBJ2-5; D not resolved. The CDR3 runs to 14 residues. Germline V gene data show CDR1 as MNHNY and CDR2 as SVGAGI (reference sequence). V lost 1 base and J lost 2, with 8 bases in between. The CDR3 region is CASSYWSEQETQYF. CDR3 DNA sequence: TGTGCCAGCAGTTACTGGTCAGAGCAAGAGACCCAGTACTTC.

The genes are TRBV2 and TRBJ1-4; 8 bases fit TRBD1. The V gene end was trimmed by 8 bases and the J gene end by 3 bases; junction bases not matched to a gene: 5. The CDR3 consists of 14 residues. The germline V gene has CDR1 SNHLY and CDR2 FYNNEI. This CDR3 is CASGLTGANEKLFF. CDR3 sequence (DNA): TGTGCCAGCGGCTTGACAGGGGCTAATGAAAAACTGTTTTTT.

This chain uses TRBV5-1 with TRBJ2-7; no firm D call. V was shortened by 5 bases and J by 0 bases, with 12 bases between the two germline ends. Germline V CDR1 and CDR2: SGHRS, YFSETQ. The CDR3 contains 14 residues. The CDR3 coding sequence is TGCGCCAGCAGAATGCGGACCAACTCCTACGAGCAGTACTTC. It encodes CASRMRTNSYEQYF.

This clone was recorded once. The chain carries TRBV3-1 (or the pseudogene TRBV3-2) and TRBJ1-2; tentative D call: TRBD1 (5 bases). Germline V gene lookup returns CDR1 LGHDT and CDR2 YNNKEL (reference sequence). The CDR3 contains 14 residues. Trimming shortened V by 0 bases and J by 6 bases, and 11 bases separated the two germline ends. CDR3 coding DNA: TGTGCCAGCAGCCAAGATCCCAGGGTTAATGGCTACACCTTC. This codes for CASSQDPRVNGYTF.

This chain uses TRBV7-2 with TRBJ2-2, with a tentative D call TRBD1 (6 bases). The ends were cut back, 9 bases at V and 0 bases at J, with 14 bases in the middle. This CDR3 contains 15 residues. Looked up from germline, CDR1 is SGHTA and CDR2 is FQGNSA. The CDR3 protein is CASGRTGTNTGELFF. DNA for the CDR3: TGTGCCAGTGGACGAACAGGGACGAACACCGGGGAGCTGTTTTTT.

The chain employs TRBV19 and TRBJ2-5, with D perhaps matching TRBD2 (5 bases). The CDR3 runs 14 residues. With 1 base removed from V and 5 bases from J, the gap between germline ends came to 11 bases. From germline, CDR1 is LNHDA and CDR2 SQIVND (reference sequence). This chain's CDR3 is CASSIVPGMETQYF. CDR3 in DNA: TGTGCCAGTAGTATAGTCCCGGGGATGGAGACCCAGTACTTC.

The CDR3, as DNA: TGCGCCAGCACTTTTTCGGGACAGGGAATCTCCTACGAGCAGTACTTC. This translates into CASTFSGQGISYEQYF. The chain recombines TRBV10-2 with TRBJ2-7; 9 positions agree with TRBD1. Trimming cost V 7 bases and J 0 bases; bases outside gene matches: 10. The CDR3 spans 16 residues. Germline loops: CDR1 WSHSY, CDR2 SAAADI.

The V call is TRBV3-1 (or the pseudogene TRBV3-2), the J call TRBJ2-3; D remains unclear. Germline CDR1 and CDR2: LGHDT and YNNKEL (reference sequence). This CDR3 has 16 amino acids. Trimming removed 0 bases at V and 0 bases at J, with 10 bases between. The CDR3 spells CASSQEVGLSTDTQYF. The CDR3 DNA follows: TGTGCCAGCAGCCAAGAGGTAGGGCTTAGCACAGATACGCAGTATTTT.

V and J are TRBV6-5 and TRBJ1-5, with D maybe TRBD1 (5 bases). The V and J ends lost 7 bases and 7 bases respectively, with 14 bases between them. Per germline, CDR1 MNHEY and CDR2 SVGAGI. This CDR3 contains 13 residues. CDR3 nucleotides: TGTGCCAGCACTGGGGGGGGTAGGCAGCCCCAGCATTTT. Its protein product is CASTGGGRQPQHF.

The rearrangement joins TRBV30 to TRBJ2-2, with D unclear. The CDR3 consists of 12 residues. Trimming removed 0 bases from V and 5 bases from J, with 4 bases in between. The germline V gene encodes CDR1 GTSNPN and CDR2 SVGIG (reference sequence). The CDR3 DNA is TGTGCCTGGAGTGTAAAGACCGGGGAGCTGTTTTTT. Translated, it gives CAWSVKTGELFF. Filled out from reference TRBV30 and TRBJ2-2, the complete variable domain reads SQTIHQWPATLVQPVGSPLSLECTVEGTSNPNLYWYRQAAGRGLQLLFYSVGIGQISSEVPQNLSASRPQDRQFILSSKKLLLSDSGFYLCAWSVKTGELFFGEGSRLTVL.

The gene calls are TRBV5-4 and TRBJ2-7; TRBD2 matches 15 bases. J gave up 2 bases and V 4 bases, and 4 bases lay outside the gene matches. Germline CDR1 SGHNT, CDR2 YYREEE (reference sequence). The CDR3 has 16 amino acids. As DNA, the CDR3 is TGTGCCAGCAGCCACGGGACTAGCGGGGGGACCTACGAGCAGTACTTC. Translation: CASSHGTSGGTYEQYF.

Only one count was recorded for this clone. Other DNA sequences within the sample encode an identical CDR3. The V and J genes are TRBV27 and TRBJ2-2; no firm D call. This CDR3 comprises 13 residues. The germline V gene has CDR1 MNHEY and CDR2 SMNVEV (reference sequence). V was shortened by 8 bases and J by 4 bases, with 11 bases between the two germline ends. The CDR3 DNA follows: TGTGCCAGCCGCCCGACGGGCACCGGGGAGCTGTTTTTT. Protein product: CASRPTGTGELFF.

The CDR3 reads CASSSGSSGANVLTF. CDR3 DNA sequence: TGTGCCAGCTCATCAGGATCGTCTGGGGCCAACGTCCTGACTTTC. The gene calls are TRBV18 and TRBJ2-6; D unresolved. From germline, CDR1 is KGHSH and CDR2 LQKENI. There are 15 residues in the CDR3. The V and J ends lost 5 bases and 1 base respectively, with 9 bases between them.

V usage is TRBV10-3 and J usage is TRBJ2-6; D is ambiguous. Trimming left V 3 bases short and J 16 bases short, with 13 bases between. The CDR3 sequence is 12 residues long. The V gene's germline CDR1 is ENHRY and CDR2 SYGVKD. The CDR3 sequence is CAISDSHPQLTF. The CDR3 nucleotides read TGTGCCATCAGTGATAGTCACCCCCAACTGACTTTC.

In this sample, this clone turned up once. This chain uses TRBV30 with TRBJ2-3; possible D gene TRBD1, 6 bases. CDR3 length equals 15 residues. The ends were cut back, 8 bases at V and 4 bases at J, with 22 bases in the middle. CDR1 GTSNPN and CDR2 SVGIG come from the germline V gene (reference sequence). This CDR3 reads CATQRAGVRADTQYF. CDR3 nucleotide sequence: TGTGCCACCCAGCGAGCAGGGGTAAGGGCAGATACGCAGTATTTT.

The chain carries TRBV5-4 and TRBJ1-1; 7 nucleotides agree with TRBD1. V trimming: 6 bases; J trimming: 1 base; junction bases outside the gene matches: 6. The CDR3 contains 14 residues. Germline assignment: CDR1 SGHNT and CDR2 YYREEE (reference sequence). CDR3 region: CASTTQGRNTEAFF. DNA for the CDR3: TGTGCCAGCACCACACAGGGGCGGAACACTGAAGCTTTCTTT.

This clone came up once. Different DNA sequences within this sample yield the same CDR3. This chain uses TRBV6-5 with TRBJ1-5, with D unresolved. Germline CDR1 MNHEY, CDR2 SVGAGI. The CDR3 consists of 12 residues. The V and J ends lost 6 bases and 1 base respectively, with 4 bases between them. CDR3 bases: TGTGCCAGCAGGGGGAGCAATCAGCCCCAGCATTTT. Translation gives CASRGSNQPQHF.

V and J are TRBV7-2 and TRBJ1-6; D perhaps matches TRBD1 (5 bases). The CDR3 runs to 16 residues. With 5 bases removed from V and 0 bases from J, the gap between germline ends came to 11 bases. Germline V CDR1 and CDR2: SGHTA, FQGNSA. Here the CDR3 reads CASSRDPSSYNSPLHF. CDR3 sequence (DNA): TGTGCCAGCAGCAGGGACCCAAGCTCCTATAATTCACCCCTCCACTTT.

The chain links TRBV5-1 to TRBJ2-1; 7 bases line up with TRBD2. The trim removed 5 bases at V and 4 bases at J, leaving 9 bases unmatched. CDR1 and CDR2 (germline): SGHRS, YFSETQ. The CDR3 runs to 15 residues. The CDR3 sequence: CASRVGLAEYNEQFF. CDR3 nucleotide sequence: TGCGCCAGCAGGGTCGGGCTAGCGGAGTACAATGAGCAGTTCTTC.

The V call is TRBV19, the J call TRBJ2-7, with 9 positions matching TRBD1. Germline-derived CDR1 and CDR2 are LNHDA and SQIVND (reference sequence). The CDR3 length is 14 residues. After removal of 4 bases from V and 5 bases from J, the junction contained 6 bases not matched to a gene. The CDR3 protein is CASSKSGTGNEQYF. CDR3 bases: TGTGCCAGTAGTAAATCCGGGACAGGGAACGAGCAGTACTTC. The full variable domain, completed using reference TRBV19 and TRBJ2-7, is DGGITQSPKYLFRKEGQNVTLSCEQNLNHDAMYWYRQDPGQGLRLIYYSQIVNDFQKGDIAEGYSVSREKKESFPLTVTSAQKNPTAFYLCASSKSGTGNEQYFGPGTRLTVT.

The V and J genes are TRBV28 and TRBJ2-3; the match to TRBD1 covers 12 bases. This CDR3 has 15 amino acids. Germline CDR1 and CDR2: MDHEN and SYDVKM. V was pared by 6 bases and J by 6 bases, with 7 bases of the junction left unmatched. CDR3 residues: CASRTGTGGFDTQYF. In DNA form, the CDR3 reads TGTGCCAGCAGAACCGGGACAGGGGGCTTCGATACGCAGTATTTT.

The chain recombines TRBV27 with TRBJ2-1; D is unresolved. The germline V gene encodes CDR1 MNHEY and CDR2 SMNVEV (reference sequence). Trimming took 3 bases from V and 6 from J, leaving 3 bases between them. This CDR3 has 11 residues. The CDR3 DNA reads TGTGCCAGCAGTTTCTCCAATGAGCAGTTCTTC. Protein product: CASSFSNEQFF.

The V and J genes are TRBV21-1 and TRBJ1-2. TRBV21-1 is classified as a pseudogene. The CDR3 runs to 16 residues. In DNA form, the CDR3 reads TGTGCCAGCAGCAATAGTGTTCGAGCGAGGAACTATGGCTACACCTTC. Its protein is CASSNSVRARNYGYTF.

This chain joins TRBV7-3 and TRBJ1-1; tentatively, D is TRBD1 (6 bases). The CDR3 loop spans 14 amino acids. The germline gives CDR1 SGHTA, CDR2 FQGTGA. V was shortened by 2 bases and J by 4 bases, with 11 bases between the two germline ends. The CDR3 loop reads CASSLRGATTEAFF. The CDR3 bases are TGTGCCAGCAGCTTACGGGGGGCGACCACTGAAGCTTTCTTT.

The CDR3 bases are TGCGCCAGCAGAAGGGTGGCCGCGAGCACAGATACGCAGTATTTT. Its translation: CASRRVAASTDTQYF. V gene TRBV5-1 combines with J gene TRBJ2-3; D not certain. The CDR3 runs to 15 residues. Germline CDR1 and CDR2: SGHRS and YFSETQ. Trimming took 5 bases from V and 0 from J, leaving 13 bases between them.